This T cell receptor (beta chain) was identified in a study of CD8 T cells in ankylosing spondylitis. General study results and limits: Enrichment of disease-linked clones was reportedly significant in matched ankylosing spondylitis synovial fluid. Ankylosing spondylitis blood seemed to carry a telltale TCR beta motif made of under ten highly homologous variants. Disease-linked clones had a CD8+ phenotype and relatively low frequency in peripheral blood.

CDR1 and CDR2 (germline): DFQATT, SNEGSKA (reference sequence). This CDR3 has 15 residues. V trimming: 5 bases; J trimming: 0 bases; junction bases outside the gene matches: 7. This clonotype was seen repeatedly, ten times or more. The antigen remains unidentified. With molecular barcodes, quantitative 5'-RACE was used to make the TCR beta libraries. TCRdb used MiXCR to reprocess the 5' RACE reads, holding one entry per CDR3 protein. The sample carries approximately 140,000 distinct CDR3 sequences, 7.5% to 9.5% recorded once. The chain has TRBV20-1 and TRBJ2-1; 7 bases align to TRBD2. This clonotype was obtained from a male donor with ankylosing spondylitis. The sequencing input was synovial fluid, either unsorted or a sorted T cell fraction (not recorded which). The CDR3 reads CSAGVAGDSYNEQFF. In DNA, the CDR3 is TGCAGTGCTGGGGTGGCGGGAGACTCCTACAATGAGCAGTTCTTC.